A selection of T cell receptor beta chains follows, all from one sample in a study of CD8 T cells in ankylosing spondylitis. TCRdb redid the calling of the 5' RACE reads with MiXCR, one entry per CDR3 protein. The sample records fewer than 400,000 distinct CDR3 sequences, roughly 15% being singletons. Sequencing was carried out using blood, either unsorted or a sorted T cell fraction (not recorded which). These TCRs come from a male donor with ankylosing spondylitis or in good health (not recorded which). The CDR3 runs from the conserved cysteine through the conserved F or W. A D gene is named only where the DNA matches it firmly. Clone sizes are given selectively: once, few, many, or a class where the clone is expanded.

J,length,D,V,size,DNA,CDR3
TRBJ2-7,16,TRBD1,TRBV27,-,TGTGCCAGCAGTTTCGGACAGGGGAGGCCATCCTACGAGCAGTACTTC,CASSFGQGRPSYEQYF
TRBJ1-3,17,TRBD1,TRBV5-1,-,TGCGCCAGCAGCCAGGGCCTGACAGGGCATCTCGGAGACACCATATATTTT,CASSQGLTGHLGDTIYF
TRBJ1-5,15,-,TRBV7-2,many,TGTGCCAGCAGCCTGGGAGGGATGGGCAATCAGCCCCAGCATTTT,CASSLGGMGNQPQHF
TRBJ2-7,15,TRBD2,TRBV18,few,TGTGCCAGCTCAGCGACTAGCGGCTCCCGCTACGAGCAGTACTTC,CASSATSGSRYEQYF
TRBJ2-3,13,-,TRBV25-1,-,TGTGCCAGCAGTATGCCGTCCACAGATACGCAGTATTTT,CASSMPSTDTQYF
TRBJ2-5,12,-,TRBV3-1,-,TGTGCCAGCAGCCAAGATCTGGAGACCCAGTACTTC,CASSQDLETQYF
TRBJ2-1,16,TRBD1,TRBV20-1,-,TGCAGTGCTAGAGATGGGGGACAGGGATTCCGGGATGAGCAGTTCTTC,CSARDGGQGFRDEQFF
TRBJ2-1,16,-,TRBV4-2,many,TGTGCCAGCAGCCAAGATCCACTCTTGTCCTACAATGAGCAGTTCTTC,CASSQDPLLSYNEQFF
TRBJ2-1,13,-,TRBV2,-,TGTGCCAGCAGTGCTTGGGGCTACAATGAGCAGTTCTTC,CASSAWGYNEQFF
TRBJ2-1,17,TRBD1,TRBV6-5,few,TGTGCCAGCAGTTACTCCGGGGGACAGGGGGGTTCCAATGAGCAGTTCTTC,CASSYSGGQGGSNEQFF
TRBJ2-7,12,-,TRBV3-1,-,TGTGCCAGCAACGGGGGCGGCTACGAGCAGTACTTC,CASNGGGYEQYF
TRBJ1-2,13,-,TRBV5-6,few,TGTGCCAGCAGCCGAACCTTACAAGAGGGCTACACCTTC,CASSRTLQEGYTF
TRBJ1-5,15,-,TRBV9,few,TGTGCCAGCAGCGTAGGGGGGCGCGGCAATCAGCCCCAGCATTTT,CASSVGGRGNQPQHF
TRBJ1-1,15,-,TRBV30,-,TGTGCCTGGAGTGTACGAGGAGGGGTTAACACTGAAGCTTTCTTT,CAWSVRGGVNTEAFF
TRBJ2-7,16,TRBD1,TRBV12-3/TRBV12-4,-,TGTGCCAGCAGTGGACAGGGGGCGGACAGAGGGGGCGAGCAGTACTTC,CASSGQGADRGGEQYF
TRBJ2-3,16,TRBD1,TRBV11-1,-,TGTGCCAGCAGCCCATGGGGACAGGGGACAACAGATACGCAGTATTTT,CASSPWGQGTTDTQYF
TRBJ2-2,16,-,TRBV10-2,-,TGCGCCAGCAGTGAGGGAAAGGTTTATCCCACCGGGGAGCTGTTTTTT,CASSEGKVYPTGELFF
TRBJ2-2,14,-,TRBV24-1,many,TGTGCCACCGGATCGTCGGGCGGGACCGGGGAGCTGTTTTTT,CATGSSGGTGELFF
TRBJ2-7,14,-,TRBV5-1,few,TGCGCCAGCAGCTTGGGCGGAGAGACCTACGAGCAGTACTTC,CASSLGGETYEQYF
TRBJ1-6,16,TRBD1,TRBV20-1,-,TGCAGTGCTATTGAGACCCCGGGACAGCGCAATTCACCCCTCCACTTT,CSAIETPGQRNSPLHF
TRBJ2-1,12,-,TRBV3-1,few,TGTGCCAGCAGCCAGGCCTACAATGAGCAGTTCTTC,CASSQAYNEQFF
TRBJ2-1,14,TRBD1,TRBV27,few,TGTGCCAGCAGTCCCGGGACAGAAGGGAATGAGCAGTTCTTC,CASSPGTEGNEQFF
TRBJ1-6,15,TRBD1,TRBV5-6,-,TGTGCCAGCAGCTTGCTTCAGGGGGTGAATTCACCCCTCCACTTT,CASSLLQGVNSPLHF
TRBJ2-4,18,TRBD2,TRBV27,-,TGTGCCAGCAGTTTAAGAGGGACTAGCGGGAATGCCAAAAACATTCAGTACTTC,CASSLRGTSGNAKNIQYF
TRBJ2-5,15,TRBD2,TRBV6-1,few,TGTGCCAGCAGTAAGACTAGCGGTTCACGAGAGACCCAGTACTTC,CASSKTSGSRETQYF
TRBJ1-5,16,-,TRBV4-1,few,TGCGCCAGCAGCCAAGGAAGGGGAATTAGCAATCAGCCCCAGCATTTT,CASSQGRGISNQPQHF
TRBJ2-3,21,TRBD1,TRBV5-1,-,TGCGCCAGCAGCCTGGATGGAAGAGGACAGGGGTTTAGCTTCCCCCCAGATACGCAGTATTTT,CASSLDGRGQGFSFPPDTQYF
TRBJ2-1,14,TRBD2,TRBV3-1,few,TGTGCCAGCAGCACACTAGCGGGGAACAATGAGCAGTTCTTC,CASSTLAGNNEQFF
TRBJ2-3,15,TRBD1,TRBV3-1,-,TGTGCCAGCAGCCAAGGTGGGTGGGACAGCGATACGCAGTATTTT,CASSQGGWDSDTQYF
TRBJ1-1,14,TRBD1,TRBV9,many,TGTGCCAGCAGCCTCGCGACAGGGTACACTGAAGCTTTCTTT,CASSLATGYTEAFF
TRBJ2-1,18,TRBD2,TRBV4-2,-,TGTGCCAGCAGCCAAGAACCTCCCGCTAGCGGGGGAAAGGATGAGCAGTTCTTC,CASSQEPPASGGKDEQFF
TRBJ2-7,15,TRBD2,TRBV24-1,-,TGTGCCACCAGTGATTTGCGGGAGGTTTTCTACGAGCAGTACTTC,CATSDLREVFYEQYF
TRBJ1-1,14,-,TRBV3-1,few,TGTGCCAGCAGCCAAGTGGGAGGCGGAACTGAAGCTTTCTTT,CASSQVGGGTEAFF
TRBJ1-1,13,-,TRBV6-1,-,TGTGCCACCCGGGGGGGCCTGAACACTGAAGCTTTCTTT,CATRGGLNTEAFF
TRBJ2-3,16,TRBD2,TRBV20-1,once,TGCTGTGCTAGTGCTGACAGGACTAGCGGCACAGATACGCAGTATTTT,CCASADRTSGTDTQYF
TRBJ1-2,13,TRBD1,TRBV12-3/TRBV12-4,few,TGTGCCAGCAGCCTAGACAGGGGGAGAGGCTACACCTTC,CASSLDRGRGYTF
TRBJ2-1,14,TRBD2,TRBV12-3/TRBV12-4,-,TGTGCCAGCAATCCTAGCGGGCGATTCGATGAGCAGTTCTTC,CASNPSGRFDEQFF
TRBJ2-1,15,TRBD2,TRBV7-2,-,TGTGCCAGCAGCTTAGGGGGGACTAGCGAGAATGAGCAGTTCTTC,CASSLGGTSENEQFF
TRBJ1-1,18,TRBD1,TRBV6-1,-,TGTGCCAGCAGAAGTCCCGGGACAGGGGACGGGGGCGACACTGAAGCTTTCTTT,CASRSPGTGDGGDTEAFF
TRBJ2-1,15,-,TRBV7-9,few,TGTGCCAGCAGCGCGGGCCACGGACCCTACAATGAGCAGTTCTTC,CASSAGHGPYNEQFF
TRBJ2-1,14,TRBD2,TRBV6-1,once,TGTGCCAGCTGCGGGACTAGCGGGTCAAATGAGCAGTTCTTC,CASCGTSGSNEQFF
TRBJ1-2,16,-,TRBV12-3/TRBV12-4,-,TGTGCCCTACCGAATGCAGGGGCCGAGAGAGACTATGGCTACACCTTC,CALPNAGAERDYGYTF
TRBJ2-5,18,TRBD2,TRBV4-2,-,TGTGCCAGCAGCCCCCGGTGGTTAGCTAGCGGGGGTAAAGAGACCCAGTACTTC,CASSPRWLASGGKETQYF